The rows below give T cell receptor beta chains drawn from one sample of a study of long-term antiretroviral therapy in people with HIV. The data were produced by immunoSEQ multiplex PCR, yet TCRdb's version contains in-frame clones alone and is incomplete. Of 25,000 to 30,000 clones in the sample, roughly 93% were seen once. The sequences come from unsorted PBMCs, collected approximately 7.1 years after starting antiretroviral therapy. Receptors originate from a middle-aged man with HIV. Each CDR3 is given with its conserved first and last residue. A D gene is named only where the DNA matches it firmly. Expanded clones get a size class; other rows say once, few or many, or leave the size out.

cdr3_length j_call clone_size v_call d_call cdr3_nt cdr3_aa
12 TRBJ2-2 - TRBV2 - TGTGCCAGCAGCCCAGGGTCCGGGGAGCTGTTTTTT CASSPGSGELFF
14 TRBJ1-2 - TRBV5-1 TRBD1 TGCGCCAGCAGCTTGTCTCAGGGGGACTATGGCTACACCTTC CASSLSQGDYGYTF
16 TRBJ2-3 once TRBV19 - TGTGCCAGTAGCGATCCGAGGGGGCGGGGGACAGATACGCAGTATTTT CASSDPRGRGTDTQYF
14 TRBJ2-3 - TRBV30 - TGTGCCTGGAATCGAGGGACTAGCACAGATACGCAGTATTTT CAWNRGTSTDTQYF
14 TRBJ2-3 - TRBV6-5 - TGTGCCAGCAGATCCACACAGGGACCAGATACGCAGTATTTT CASRSTQGPDTQYF
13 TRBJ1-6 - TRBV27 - TGTGCCAGCAGTTTCCGGGACGGAACACCCCTCCACTTT CASSFRDGTPLHF
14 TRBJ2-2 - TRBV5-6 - TGTGCCAGCATACGACGAACGAACACCGGGGAGCTGTTTTTT CASIRRTNTGELFF
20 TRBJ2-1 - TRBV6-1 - TGTGCCAGCAGTGAAGAAACTAGCTCCTCGGTGCTACTACTACTAGACGAGCAGTTCTTC CASSEETSSSVLLLLDEQFF
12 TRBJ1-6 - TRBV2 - TGTGCCAGCAGGACAGAAAATTCACCCCTCCACTTT CASRTENSPLHF
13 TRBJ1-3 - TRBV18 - TGTGCCAGCTCACCCGGGAACGGAAACACCATATATTTT CASSPGNGNTIYF
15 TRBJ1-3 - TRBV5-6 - TGTGCCAGCAGCTTCGGCAGCTCATCTGGAAACACCATATATTTT CASSFGSSSGNTIYF
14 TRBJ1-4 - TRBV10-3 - TGTGCCATCAGTGAGAAGGCAGGCGGAGAAAAACTGTTTTTT CAISEKAGGEKLFF
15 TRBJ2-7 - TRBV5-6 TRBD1 TGTGCCAGCAGCCTGGACAGGGGTCAGGGGTACGAGCAGTACTTC CASSLDRGQGYEQYF
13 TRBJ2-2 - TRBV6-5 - TGTGCCAGCAGTTACCCAGGGAACGGGGAGCTGTTTTTT CASSYPGNGELFF
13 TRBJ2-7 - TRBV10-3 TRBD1 TGTGCCATCAGTTCGGACAGGGCAGGCAGCCAGTACTTC CAISSDRAGSQYF
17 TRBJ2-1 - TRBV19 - TGTGCCAGTAGACGTGTAGGGGGGACAACGGGTAACAATGAGCAGTTCTTC CASRRVGGTTGNNEQFF
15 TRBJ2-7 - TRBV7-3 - TGTGCCAGCAGCTTAAACGGTGCCAGGGGCGACGAGCAGTACTTC CASSLNGARGDEQYF
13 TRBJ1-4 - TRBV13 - TGTGCCAGCAGCTTTGAGGCTAATGAAAAACTGTTTTTT CASSFEANEKLFF
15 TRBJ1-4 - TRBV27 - TGTGCCAGCAGTTTATCGAAAGTCGTTAATGAAAAACTGTTTTTT CASSLSKVVNEKLFF
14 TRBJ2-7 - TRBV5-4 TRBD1 TGTGCCAGCAGTTTGACAGGGGGGAAATACGAGCAGTACTTC CASSLTGGKYEQYF
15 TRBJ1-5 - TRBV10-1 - TGCGCCAGCAGTGAGTCTGCAGGGAGGAATCAGCCCCAGCATTTT CASSESAGRNQPQHF
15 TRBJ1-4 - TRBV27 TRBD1 TGTGCCAGCAGGCGCGTAACAGGGGGCAATGAAAAACTGTTTTTT CASRRVTGGNEKLFF
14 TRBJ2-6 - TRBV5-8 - TGTGCCAGCAGACCGAGCTCTGAGGCCAACGTCCTGACTTTC CASRPSSEANVLTF
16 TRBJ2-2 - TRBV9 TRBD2 TGTGCCTCTTCCGGACTAGCGGGGGGAAGTACCGGGGAGCTGTTTTTT CASSGLAGGSTGELFF
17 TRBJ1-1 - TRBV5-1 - TGCGCCAGCAGCTTTGGGCGAACTCAGGGTGCGAACACTGAAGCTTTCTTT CASSFGRTQGANTEAFF
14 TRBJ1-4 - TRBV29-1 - TGCAGCGTGGCAGGTCCCGCAACTAATGAAAAACTGTTTTTT CSVAGPATNEKLFF
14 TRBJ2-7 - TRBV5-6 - TGTGCCAGCAGCTTGGCGGGGCTTCTCTACGAGCAGTACTTC CASSLAGLLYEQYF
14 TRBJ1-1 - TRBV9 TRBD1 TGTGCCAGCAGCGTAGATCCCCTTACAGGGGACGCTTTCTTT CASSVDPLTGDAFF
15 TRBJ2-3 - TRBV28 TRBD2 TGTGCCAGCAGTTTACTAGCGGGGGTCACAGATACGCAGTATTTT CASSLLAGVTDTQYF
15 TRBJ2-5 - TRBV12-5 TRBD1 TGTGCTAGTGCCGACGGGACAGTTTCCCAAGAGACCCAGTACTTC CASADGTVSQETQYF
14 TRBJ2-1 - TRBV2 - TGTGCCAGCAGAGGTCTGGACGACTACAATGAGCAGTTCTTC CASRGLDDYNEQFF
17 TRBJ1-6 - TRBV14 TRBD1 TGTGCCAGCAGCCCCCGGGACAGGGGGTCCTATAATTCACCCCTCCACTTT CASSPRDRGSYNSPLHF
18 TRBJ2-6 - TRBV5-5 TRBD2 TGTGCCAGCAGCTTCCTGACTAGCGGGGGGTCTGGGGCCAACGTCCTGACTTTC CASSFLTSGGSGANVLTF
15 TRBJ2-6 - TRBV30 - TGTGCCTGGAGTGTAAGGGTCTCTGGGGCCAACGTCCTGACTTTC CAWSVRVSGANVLTF
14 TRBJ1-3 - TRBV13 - TGTGCCAGCAGCTTGACGGGAGCCGGAAACACCATATATTTT CASSLTGAGNTIYF
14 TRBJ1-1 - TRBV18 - TGTGCCAGCTCACCGAACCTAGAGGCCACTGAAGCTTTCTTT CASSPNLEATEAFF
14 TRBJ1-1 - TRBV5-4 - TGTGCCAGCAGCTTGGGGGTGACAGATACTGAAGCTTTCTTT CASSLGVTDTEAFF
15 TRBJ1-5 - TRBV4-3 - TGCGCCAGCAGCCAAATCTGGGGGGCCAATCAGCCCCAGCATTTT CASSQIWGANQPQHF
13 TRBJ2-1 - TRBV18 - TGTGCCAGCTCACCGGGACTTAACAATGAGCAGTTCTTC CASSPGLNNEQFF
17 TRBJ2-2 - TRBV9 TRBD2 TGTGCCAGCAGCGGAGATACTAGCGGGGGGGCCATCGGGGAGCTGTTTTTT CASSGDTSGGAIGELFF
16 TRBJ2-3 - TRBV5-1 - TGCGCCAGCAGCTTAATGGGCCTATCTAGCACAGATACGCAGTATTTT CASSLMGLSSTDTQYF
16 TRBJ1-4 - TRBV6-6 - TGTGCCAGCAGCCTTGCGGCCGGGACGGCTAATGAAAAACTGTTTTTT CASSLAAGTANEKLFF
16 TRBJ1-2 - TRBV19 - TGTGCCAGTCATGCATGGGGGGCGAAAGCTAACTATGGCTACACCTTC CASHAWGAKANYGYTF
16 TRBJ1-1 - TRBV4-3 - TGCGCCAGCAGCCCGGGGGATGTGGGTTTCGGCACTGAAGCTTTCTTT CASSPGDVGFGTEAFF
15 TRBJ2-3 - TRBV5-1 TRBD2 TGCGCCAGCAGCGGACAGCGGGGGGCCGCGGGGGAGCAGTATTTT CASSGQRGAAGEQYF
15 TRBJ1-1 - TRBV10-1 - TGCGCCAGCAGTGAACGGGGGCCGCGGCACACTGAAGCTTTCTTT CASSERGPRHTEAFF
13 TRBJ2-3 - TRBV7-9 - TGTGCCAGCAGCTTATCGGGGGCAGATACGCAGTATTTT CASSLSGADTQYF
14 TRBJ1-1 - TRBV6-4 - TGTGCCAGCAGTGACTCCGACAAGAACACTGAAGCTTTCTTT CASSDSDKNTEAFF
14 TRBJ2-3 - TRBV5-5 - TGTGCCAGCAGCTTTGTGTACGACACAGATACGCAGTATTTT CASSFVYDTDTQYF
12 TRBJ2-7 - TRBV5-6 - TGTGCCAGCTCGGCGGACACCTACGAGCAGTACTTC CASSADTYEQYF
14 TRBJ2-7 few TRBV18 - TGTGCCAGCTCACCACCGGACGGGACCTACGAGCAGTACTTC CASSPPDGTYEQYF
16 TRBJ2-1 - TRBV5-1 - TGCGCCAGCAGCTTGGGGTATGGCACCGCCTACAATGAGCAGTTCTTC CASSLGYGTAYNEQFF
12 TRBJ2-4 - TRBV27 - TGTGCCAGCAGTCTGGACAGAAACATTCAGTACTTC CASSLDRNIQYF
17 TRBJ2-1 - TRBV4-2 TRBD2 TGTGCCAGCAGCCAAGATATCGGGACTAGCGAGGACAATGAGCAGTTCTTC CASSQDIGTSEDNEQFF
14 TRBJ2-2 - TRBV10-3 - TGTGCCATCACCGCGACGGCGGACACCGGGGAGCTGTTTTTT CAITATADTGELFF
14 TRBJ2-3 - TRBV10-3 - TGTGCCATCCGCGGATCCTATAGCACAGATACGCAGTATTTT CAIRGSYSTDTQYF
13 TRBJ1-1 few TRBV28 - TGTGCCAGCGGCAACAGGGAGGGGACTGAAGCTTTCTTT CASGNREGTEAFF
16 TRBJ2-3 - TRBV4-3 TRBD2 TGCGCCAGCAGCCAAGAACTAGCGGGAGGAACAGATACGCAGTATTTT CASSQELAGGTDTQYF
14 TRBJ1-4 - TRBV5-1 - TGCGCCAGCAGCTCCACCCTGGACGGTAGAAAACTGTTTTTT CASSSTLDGRKLFF